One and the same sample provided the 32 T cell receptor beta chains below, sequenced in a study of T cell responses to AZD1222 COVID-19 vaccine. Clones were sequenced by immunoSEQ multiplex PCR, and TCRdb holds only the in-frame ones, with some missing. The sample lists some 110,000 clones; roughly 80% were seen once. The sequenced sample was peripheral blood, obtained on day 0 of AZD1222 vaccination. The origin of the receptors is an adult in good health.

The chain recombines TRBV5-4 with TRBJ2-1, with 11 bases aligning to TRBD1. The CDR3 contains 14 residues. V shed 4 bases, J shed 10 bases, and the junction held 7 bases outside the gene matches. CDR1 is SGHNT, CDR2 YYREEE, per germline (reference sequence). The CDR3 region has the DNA TGTGCCAGCAGCCCAGGACAGGGGGCATTAGAGCAGTTCTTC. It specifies CASSPGQGALEQFF.

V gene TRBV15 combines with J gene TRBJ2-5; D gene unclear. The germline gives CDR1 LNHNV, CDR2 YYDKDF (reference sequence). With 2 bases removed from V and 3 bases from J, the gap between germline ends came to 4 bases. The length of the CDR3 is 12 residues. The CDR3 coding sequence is TGTGCCACCAGCAGACCCAAAGAGACCCAGTACTTC. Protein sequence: CATSRPKETQYF.

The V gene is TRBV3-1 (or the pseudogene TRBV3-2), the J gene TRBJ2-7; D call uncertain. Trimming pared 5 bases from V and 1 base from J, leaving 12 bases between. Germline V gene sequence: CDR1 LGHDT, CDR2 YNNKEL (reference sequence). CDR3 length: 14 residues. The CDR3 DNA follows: TGTGCCAGCAGCTGGGGTCGTGGGTCCTACGAGCAGTACTTC. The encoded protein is CASSWGRGSYEQYF.

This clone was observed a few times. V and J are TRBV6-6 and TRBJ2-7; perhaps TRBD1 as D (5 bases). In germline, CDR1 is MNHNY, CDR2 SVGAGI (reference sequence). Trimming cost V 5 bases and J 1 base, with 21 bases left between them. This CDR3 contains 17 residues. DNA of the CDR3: TGTGCCAGCAGTCAGGACAAAGGGGCGACGAGGTCCTACGAGCAGTACTTC. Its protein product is CASSQDKGATRSYEQYF.

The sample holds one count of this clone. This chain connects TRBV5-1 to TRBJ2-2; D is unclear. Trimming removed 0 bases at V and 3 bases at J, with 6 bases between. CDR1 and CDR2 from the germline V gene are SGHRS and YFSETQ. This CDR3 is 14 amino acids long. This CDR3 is CASSLVADTGELFF. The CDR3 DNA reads TGCGCCAGCAGCTTGGTGGCAGACACCGGGGAGCTGTTTTTT.

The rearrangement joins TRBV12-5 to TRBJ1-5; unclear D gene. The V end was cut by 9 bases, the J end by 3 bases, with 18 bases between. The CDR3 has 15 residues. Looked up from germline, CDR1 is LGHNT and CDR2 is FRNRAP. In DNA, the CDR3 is TGTGCTAGCGACATGGAGGGCGAACCCAATCAGCCCCAGCATTTT. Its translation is CASDMEGEPNQPQHF. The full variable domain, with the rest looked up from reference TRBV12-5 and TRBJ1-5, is DARVTQTPRHKVTEMGQEVTMRCQPILGHNTVFWYRQTMMQGLELLAYFRNRAPLDDSGMPKDRFSAEMPDATLATLKIQPSEPRDSAVYFCASDMEGEPNQPQHFGDGTRLSIL.

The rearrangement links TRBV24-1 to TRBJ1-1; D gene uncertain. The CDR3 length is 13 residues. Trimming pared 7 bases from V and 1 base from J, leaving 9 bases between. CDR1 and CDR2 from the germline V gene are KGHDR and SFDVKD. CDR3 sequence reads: CATRRKGNTEAFF. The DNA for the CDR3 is TGTGCCACCAGGAGGAAGGGGAACACTGAAGCTTTCTTT.

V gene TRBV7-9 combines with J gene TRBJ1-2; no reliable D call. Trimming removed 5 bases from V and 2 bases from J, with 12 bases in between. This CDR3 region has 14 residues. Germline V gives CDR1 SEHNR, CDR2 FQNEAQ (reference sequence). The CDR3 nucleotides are TGTGCCAGCAGCCTAATCACAGAGAACTATGGCTACACCTTC. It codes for CASSLITENYGYTF.

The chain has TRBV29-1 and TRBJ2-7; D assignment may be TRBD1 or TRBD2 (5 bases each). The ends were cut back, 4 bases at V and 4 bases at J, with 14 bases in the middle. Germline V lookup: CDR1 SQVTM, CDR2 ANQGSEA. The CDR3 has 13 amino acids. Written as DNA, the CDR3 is TGCAGCGTTGTTGGGACCAGTCTGTACGAGCAGTACTTC. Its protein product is CSVVGTSLYEQYF.

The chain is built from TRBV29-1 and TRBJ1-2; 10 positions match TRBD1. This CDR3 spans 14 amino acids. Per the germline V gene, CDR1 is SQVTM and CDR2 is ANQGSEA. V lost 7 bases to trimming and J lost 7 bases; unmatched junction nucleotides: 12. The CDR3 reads CSAVPGTGDVGYTF. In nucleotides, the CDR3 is TGCAGCGCCGTCCCCGGGACAGGGGATGTTGGCTACACCTTC. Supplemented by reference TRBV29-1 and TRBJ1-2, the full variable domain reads SAVISQKPSRDICQRGTSLTIQCQVDSQVTMMFWYRQQPGQSLTLIATANQGSEATYESGFVIDKFPISRPNLTFSTLTVSNMSPEDSSIYLCSAVPGTGDVGYTFGSGTRLTVV.

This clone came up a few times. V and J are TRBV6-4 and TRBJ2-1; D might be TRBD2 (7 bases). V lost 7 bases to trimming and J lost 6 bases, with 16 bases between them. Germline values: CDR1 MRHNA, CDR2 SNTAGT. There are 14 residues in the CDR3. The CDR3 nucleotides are TGTGCCAGCACTTCGGGGGGCCACCGCAATGAGCAGTTCTTC. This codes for CASTSGGHRNEQFF.

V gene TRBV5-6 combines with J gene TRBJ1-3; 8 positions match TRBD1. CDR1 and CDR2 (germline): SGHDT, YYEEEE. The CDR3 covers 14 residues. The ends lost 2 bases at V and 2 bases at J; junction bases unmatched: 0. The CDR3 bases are TGTGCCAGCAGCTTCAGGGGGCCTGGAAACACCATATATTTT. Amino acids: CASSFRGPGNTIYF.

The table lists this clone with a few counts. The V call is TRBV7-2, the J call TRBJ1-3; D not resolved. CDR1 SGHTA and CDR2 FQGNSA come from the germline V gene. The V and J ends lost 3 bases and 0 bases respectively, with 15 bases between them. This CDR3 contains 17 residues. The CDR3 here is CASSFSPRVDSGNTIYF. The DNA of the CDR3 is TGTGCCAGCAGCTTTTCCCCGAGGGTAGACTCTGGAAACACCATATATTTT.

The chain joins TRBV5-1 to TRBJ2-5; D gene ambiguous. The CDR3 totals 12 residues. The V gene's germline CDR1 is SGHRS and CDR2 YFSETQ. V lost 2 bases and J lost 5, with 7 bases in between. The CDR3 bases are TGCGCCAGCAGCTTCGTTGAGGAGACCCAGTACTTC. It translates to CASSFVEETQYF. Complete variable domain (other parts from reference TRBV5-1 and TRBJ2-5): KAGVTQTPRYLIKTRGQQVTLSCSPISGHRSVSWYQQTPGQGLQFLFEYFSETQRNKGNFPGRFSGRQFSNSRSEMNVSTLELGDSALYLCASSFVEETQYFGPGTRLLVL.

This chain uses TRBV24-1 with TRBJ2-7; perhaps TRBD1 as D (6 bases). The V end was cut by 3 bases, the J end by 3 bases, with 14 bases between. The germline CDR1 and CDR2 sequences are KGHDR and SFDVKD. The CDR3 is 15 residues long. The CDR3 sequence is CATSDAPGHGYEQYF. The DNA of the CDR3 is TGTGCCACCAGTGATGCTCCGGGACACGGCTACGAGCAGTACTTC.

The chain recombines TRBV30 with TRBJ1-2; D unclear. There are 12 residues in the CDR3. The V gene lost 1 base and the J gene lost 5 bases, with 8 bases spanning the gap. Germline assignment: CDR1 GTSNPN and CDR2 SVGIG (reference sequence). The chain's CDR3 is CAWSGSEYGYTF. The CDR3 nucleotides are TGTGCCTGGAGTGGGAGCGAATATGGCTACACCTTC.

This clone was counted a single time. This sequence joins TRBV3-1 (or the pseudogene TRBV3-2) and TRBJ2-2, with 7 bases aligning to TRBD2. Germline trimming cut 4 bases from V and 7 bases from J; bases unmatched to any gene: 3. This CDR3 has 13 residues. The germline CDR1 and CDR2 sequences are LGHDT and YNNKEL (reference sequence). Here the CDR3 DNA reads TGTGCCAGCAGCCGGGGGGACTACGGGGAGCTGTTTTTT. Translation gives CASSRGDYGELFF.

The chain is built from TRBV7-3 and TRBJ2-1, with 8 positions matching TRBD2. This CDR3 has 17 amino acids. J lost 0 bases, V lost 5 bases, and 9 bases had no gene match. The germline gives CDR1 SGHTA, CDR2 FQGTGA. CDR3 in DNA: TGTGCCAGCAGCAACCCGAGCGGGGGAAGCTCCTACAATGAGCAGTTCTTC. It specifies CASSNPSGGSSYNEQFF.

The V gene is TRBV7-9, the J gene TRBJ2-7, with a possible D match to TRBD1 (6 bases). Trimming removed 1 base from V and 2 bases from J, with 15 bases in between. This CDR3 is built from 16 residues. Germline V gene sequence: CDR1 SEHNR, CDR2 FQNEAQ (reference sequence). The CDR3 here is CASSLGGLDSPYEQYF. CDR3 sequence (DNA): TGTGCCAGCAGCTTAGGCGGATTGGACAGCCCCTACGAGCAGTACTTC.

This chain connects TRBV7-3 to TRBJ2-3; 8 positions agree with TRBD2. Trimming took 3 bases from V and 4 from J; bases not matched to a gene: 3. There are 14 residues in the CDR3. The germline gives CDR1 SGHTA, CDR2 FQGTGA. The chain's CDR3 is CASSFSGGPDTQYF. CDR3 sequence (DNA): TGTGCCAGCAGCTTCTCGGGAGGGCCAGATACGCAGTATTTT.

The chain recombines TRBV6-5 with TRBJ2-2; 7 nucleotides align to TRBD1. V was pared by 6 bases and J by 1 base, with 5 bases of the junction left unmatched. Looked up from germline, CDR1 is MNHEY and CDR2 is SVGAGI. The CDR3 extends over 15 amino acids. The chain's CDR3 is CASRYRDRNTGELFF. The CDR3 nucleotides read TGTGCCAGCAGGTACCGGGACAGGAACACCGGGGAGCTGTTTTTT.

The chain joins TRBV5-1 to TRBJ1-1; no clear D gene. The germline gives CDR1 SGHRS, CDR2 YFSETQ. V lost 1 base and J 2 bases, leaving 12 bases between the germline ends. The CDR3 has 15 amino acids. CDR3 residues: CASSLPDQPNTEAFF. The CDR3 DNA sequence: TGCGCCAGCAGCTTGCCCGACCAGCCAAACACTGAAGCTTTCTTT.

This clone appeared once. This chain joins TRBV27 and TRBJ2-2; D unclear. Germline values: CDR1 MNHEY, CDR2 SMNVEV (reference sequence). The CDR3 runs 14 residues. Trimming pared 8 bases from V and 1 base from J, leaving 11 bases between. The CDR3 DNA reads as TGTGCCAGCCGATCGAGTAGGAACACCGGGGAGCTGTTTTTT. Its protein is CASRSSRNTGELFF.

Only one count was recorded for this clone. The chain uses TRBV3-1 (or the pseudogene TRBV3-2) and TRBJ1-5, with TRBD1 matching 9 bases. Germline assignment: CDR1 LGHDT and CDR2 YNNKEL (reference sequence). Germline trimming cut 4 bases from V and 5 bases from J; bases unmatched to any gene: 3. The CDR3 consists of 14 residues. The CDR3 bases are TGTGCCAGCAGCCCCGGACAGGGGTATCAGCCCCAGCATTTT. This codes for CASSPGQGYQPQHF.

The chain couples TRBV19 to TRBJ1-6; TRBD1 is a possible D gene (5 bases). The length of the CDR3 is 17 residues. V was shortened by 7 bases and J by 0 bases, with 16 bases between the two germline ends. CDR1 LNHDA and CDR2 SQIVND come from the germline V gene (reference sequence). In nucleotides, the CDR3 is TGTGCCAGTAATCCGGGACGCAGGAGCTCCTATAATTCACCCCTCCACTTT. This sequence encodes CASNPGRRSSYNSPLHF.

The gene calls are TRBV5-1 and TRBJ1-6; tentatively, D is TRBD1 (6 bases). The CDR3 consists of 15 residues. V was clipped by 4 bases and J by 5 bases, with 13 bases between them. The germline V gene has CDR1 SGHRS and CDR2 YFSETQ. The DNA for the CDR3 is TGCGCCAGCAGCATTGGACAGTTGGATAATTCACCCCTCCACTTT. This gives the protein CASSIGQLDNSPLHF.

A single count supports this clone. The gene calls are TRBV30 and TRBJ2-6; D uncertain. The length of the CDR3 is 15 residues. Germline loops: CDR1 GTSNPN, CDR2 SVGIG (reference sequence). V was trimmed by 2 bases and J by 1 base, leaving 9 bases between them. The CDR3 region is CAWSRLGSGANVLTF. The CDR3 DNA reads TGTGCCTGGAGTAGGTTGGGGTCTGGGGCCAACGTCCTGACTTTC.

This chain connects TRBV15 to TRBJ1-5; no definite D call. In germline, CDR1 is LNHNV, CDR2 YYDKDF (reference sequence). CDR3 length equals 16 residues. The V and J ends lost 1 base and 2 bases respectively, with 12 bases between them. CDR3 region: CATSRVDGMGNQPQHF. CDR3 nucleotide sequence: TGTGCCACCAGCAGAGTTGATGGTATGGGCAATCAGCCCCAGCATTTT.

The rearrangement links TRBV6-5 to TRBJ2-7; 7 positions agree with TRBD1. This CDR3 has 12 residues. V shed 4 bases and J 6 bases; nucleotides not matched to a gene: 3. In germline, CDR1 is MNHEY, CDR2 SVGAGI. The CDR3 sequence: CASSSTGSEQYF. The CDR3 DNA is TGTGCCAGCAGTTCGACAGGGAGCGAGCAGTACTTC.

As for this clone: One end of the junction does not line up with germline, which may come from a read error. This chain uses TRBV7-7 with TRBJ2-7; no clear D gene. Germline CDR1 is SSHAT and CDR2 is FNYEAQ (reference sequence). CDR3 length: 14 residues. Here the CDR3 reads CASSPRAESYEQYF. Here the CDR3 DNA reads TGTGCTAGCAGCCCACGCGCGGAGTCCTACGAGCAGTACTTC.

CDR3 residues: CASSEAPTTLGVIYGYTF. The DNA of the CDR3 is TGTGCCAGCAGTGAAGCGCCCACTACTCTGGGGGTTATCTATGGCTACACCTTC. The chain employs TRBV6-1 and TRBJ1-2, with D maybe TRBD1 (5 bases). Germline-derived CDR1 and CDR2 are MNHNS and SASEGT. Trimming removed 0 bases at V and 4 bases at J, with 21 bases between. The CDR3 has 18 amino acids.

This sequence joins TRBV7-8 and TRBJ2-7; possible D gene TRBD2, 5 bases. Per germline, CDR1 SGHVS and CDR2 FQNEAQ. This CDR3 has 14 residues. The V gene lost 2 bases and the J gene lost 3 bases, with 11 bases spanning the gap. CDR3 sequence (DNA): TGTGCCAGCAGCTTAATCGGGAACTACTACGAGCAGTACTTC. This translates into CASSLIGNYYEQYF.